The clone carrying this TCR beta chain was picked up a small number of times. Its antigen is not known. This entry belongs to a study of response to subunit inactivated influenza vaccine. Overall study results and limits: The authors offered the suggestion that each seasonal influenza vaccination recruits few new T cells.

This CDR3 region has 15 residues. V shed 6 bases and J shed 5 bases, with 16 bases lying between them. Each CDR3 protein is one row after TCRdb ran MiXCR on the RT-PCR reads. The table includes hundreds of thousands of distinct CDR3 sequences, about an eighth detected once. The sequence was collected from a man between 45 and 60 years old who received an inactivated influenza vaccine. The chain links TRBV12-3 or TRBV12-4 to TRBJ2-2; maybe TRBD1 (6 bases). Sequenced here: PBMCs from blood, sampled on the day of vaccination. The CDR3 loop reads CASSPPGHGTGELFF. Here the CDR3 DNA reads TGTGCCAGCAGCCCCCCGGGACACGGAACCGGGGAGCTGTTTTTT.